Included here is one TCR beta chain sequence, with context. Its cognate antigen is unknown. The donors belonged to the 120-subject validation cohort, separate from the roughly 670-subject first cohort. The entry originates in a study of cytomegalovirus exposure and HLA in healthy donors. Overall study results and limits: A later analysis found first-cohort TCR clusters tended to co-occur in the approximately 110 validation repertoires. Whilst most TCR sequences proved rare, a subset of public TCRs occurred across many donors.

Repertoires were generated with immunoSEQ multiplex PCR, while TCRdb's copy carries only in-frame clones and drops some. The sample holds around 260,000 clones; about 92% are singletons and the top ten take 3% to 3.5%. The CDR3 totals 16 residues. In germline, CDR1 is SEHNR, CDR2 FQNEAQ (reference sequence). J gave up 0 bases and V 4 bases, and 7 bases lay outside the gene matches. The chain carries TRBV7-9 and TRBJ2-7, with 9 bases aligning to TRBD2. Sequencing was carried out using PBMCs. This TCR derives from a woman in her 30s in good health and CMV-seronegative. The CDR3 nucleotides read TGTGCCAGCAGCTCGACCGGGACTAGCCACTCCTACGAGCAGTACTTC. Its protein product is CASSSTGTSHSYEQYF. Complete variable domain (other parts from reference TRBV7-9 and TRBJ2-7): DTGVSQNPRHKITKRGQNVTFRCDPISEHNRLYWYRQTLGQGPEFLTYFQNEAQLEKSRLLSDRFSAERPKGSFSTLEIQRTEQGDSAMYLCASSSTGTSHSYEQYFGPGTRLTVT.